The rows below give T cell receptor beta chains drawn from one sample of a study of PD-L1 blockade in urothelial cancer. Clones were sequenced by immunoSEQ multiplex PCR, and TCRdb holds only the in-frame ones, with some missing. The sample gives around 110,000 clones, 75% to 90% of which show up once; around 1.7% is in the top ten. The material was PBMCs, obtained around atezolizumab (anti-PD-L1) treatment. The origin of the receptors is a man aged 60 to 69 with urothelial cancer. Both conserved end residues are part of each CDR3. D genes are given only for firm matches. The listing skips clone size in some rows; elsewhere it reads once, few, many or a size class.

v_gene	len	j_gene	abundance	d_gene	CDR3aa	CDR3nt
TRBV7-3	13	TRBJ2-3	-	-	CASSGTIGDTQYF	TGTGCCAGCTCAGGCACAATCGGAGATACGCAGTATTTT
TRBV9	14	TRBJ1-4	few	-	CASSAAATNEKLFF	TGTGCCAGCAGCGCTGCGGCAACTAATGAAAAACTGTTTTTT
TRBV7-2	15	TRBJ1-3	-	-	CASSFQGGSGNTIYF	TGTGCCAGCAGCTTCCAGGGAGGCTCTGGAAACACCATATATTTT
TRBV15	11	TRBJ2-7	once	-	CATGGSYEQYF	TGTGCCACAGGGGGCTCCTACGAGCAGTACTTC
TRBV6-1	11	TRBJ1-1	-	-	CASSLDIRVKF	TGTGCCAGCAGTTTGGACATCCGGGTGAAGTTT
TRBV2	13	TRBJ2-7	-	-	CASSGGSWYEQYF	TGTGCCAGCAGTGGTGGGAGTTGGTACGAGCAGTACTTC
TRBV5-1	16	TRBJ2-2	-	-	CASSLGDRSNTGELFF	TGCGCCAGCAGCTTGGGTGATAGATCGAACACCGGGGAGCTGTTTTTT
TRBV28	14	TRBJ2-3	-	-	CASIGLSSTDTQYF	TGTGCCAGCATCGGACTGTCGTCCACAGATACGCAGTATTTT
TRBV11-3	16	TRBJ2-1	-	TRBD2	CASSFQTSGRRNEQFF	TGTGCCAGCAGCTTCCAGACTAGCGGGAGAAGAAATGAGCAGTTCTTC
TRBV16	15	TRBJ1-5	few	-	CASSLPPEVNQPQHF	TGTGCCAGCAGCCTTCCGCCGGAGGTAAATCAGCCCCAGCATTTT
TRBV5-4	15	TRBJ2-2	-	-	CASRSGVSNTGELFF	TGTGCCAGCAGATCGGGGGTATCGAACACCGGGGAGCTGTTTTTT
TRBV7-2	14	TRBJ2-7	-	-	CASSLRSVSYEQYF	TGTGCCAGCAGCTTACGGTCCGTCTCCTACGAGCAGTACTTC
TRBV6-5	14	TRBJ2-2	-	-	CASLRKGGTGELFF	TGTGCCAGCCTCCGCAAAGGGGGCACCGGGGAGCTGTTTTTT
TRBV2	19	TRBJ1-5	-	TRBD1	CASSISLTTGTGSNQPQHF	TGTGCCAGCAGTATTAGCTTAACGACCGGGACAGGCTCGAATCAGCCCCAGCATTTT
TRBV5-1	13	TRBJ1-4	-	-	CASSRSLNEKLFF	TGCGCCAGCAGCCGGAGCCTGAATGAAAAACTGTTTTTT
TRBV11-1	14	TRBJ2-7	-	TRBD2	CASRLALDTYEQYF	TGTGCCAGCAGACTAGCGCTTGACACCTACGAGCAGTACTTC
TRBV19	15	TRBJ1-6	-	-	CASSETGSRDSPLHF	TGTGCCAGTAGTGAAACAGGGAGCCGGGATTCACCCCTCCACTTT
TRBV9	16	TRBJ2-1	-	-	CASSVVERQYYNEQFF	TGTGCCAGCAGCGTAGTCGAGAGACAGTACTACAATGAGCAGTTCTTC
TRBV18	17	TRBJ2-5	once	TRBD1	CASSPSGQGALGETQYF	TGTGCCAGCTCACCCTCCGGACAGGGGGCGCTCGGGGAGACCCAGTACTTC
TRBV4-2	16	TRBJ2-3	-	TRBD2	CASSPASSGGTDTQYF	TGTGCCAGCAGCCCTGCTTCTAGCGGGGGCACAGATACGCAGTATTTT
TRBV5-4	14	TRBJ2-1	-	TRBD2	CASSLAGLAGEQFF	TGTGCCAGCAGCTTGGCCGGGCTAGCGGGAGAGCAGTTCTTC
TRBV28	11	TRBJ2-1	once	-	CVAANYNEQFF	TGTGTCGCAGCGAACTACAATGAGCAGTTCTTC
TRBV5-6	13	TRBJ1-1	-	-	CASSLVGRTEAFF	TGTGCCAGCAGCTTGGTGGGCAGGACTGAAGCTTTCTTT
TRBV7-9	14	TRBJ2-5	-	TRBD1	CASSPRDSQETQYF	TGTGCCAGCAGCCCCCGGGACAGCCAAGAGACCCAGTACTTC
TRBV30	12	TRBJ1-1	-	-	CAWRQGRTEAFF	TGTGCCTGGAGACAGGGTCGGACTGAAGCTTTCTTT
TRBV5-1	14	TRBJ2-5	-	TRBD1	CASSYRGSQETQYF	TGCGCCAGCAGCTACAGGGGGAGCCAAGAGACCCAGTACTTC
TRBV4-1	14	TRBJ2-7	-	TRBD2	CASSLASGGDEQYF	TGCGCCAGCAGCCTAGCTAGCGGGGGAGACGAGCAGTACTTC
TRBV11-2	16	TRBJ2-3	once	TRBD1	CASSSLTGASTDTQYF	TGTGCCAGCAGCTCACTGACAGGGGCTAGCACAGATACGCAGTATTTT
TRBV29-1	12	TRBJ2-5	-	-	CSVGRSEETQYF	TGCAGCGTTGGCCGATCGGAGGAGACCCAGTACTTC
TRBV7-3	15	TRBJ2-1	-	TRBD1	CASSLTQGGRNEQFF	TGTGCCAGCAGCTTAACACAGGGGGGTCGGAATGAGCAGTTCTTC
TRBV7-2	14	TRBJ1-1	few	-	CASSLQGNLVEAFF	TGTGCCAGCAGCTTACAGGGTAATCTTGTTGAAGCTTTCTTT
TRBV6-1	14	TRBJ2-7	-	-	CASSEAGRSYEQYF	TGTGCCAGCAGTGAAGCGGGCCGAAGCTACGAGCAGTACTTC
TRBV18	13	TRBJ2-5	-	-	CASSPGQGETQYF	TGTGCCAGCTCACCAGGGCAGGGGGAGACCCAGTACTTC
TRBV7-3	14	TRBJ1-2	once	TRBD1	CASSFGQGNYGYTF	TGTGCCAGCAGCTTCGGACAGGGGAACTATGGCTACACCTTC
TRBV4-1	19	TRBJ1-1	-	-	CASSRGAGAGAGRTSEAFF	TGCGCCAGCAGCCGAGGGGCGGGGGCGGGCGCAGGGAGGACCAGTGAAGCTTTCTTT
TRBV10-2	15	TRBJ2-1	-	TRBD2	CASTLNSGRTYEQFF	TGCGCCAGCACCCTGAATAGCGGGAGAACCTATGAGCAGTTCTTC
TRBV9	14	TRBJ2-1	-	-	CASSVSGTRGEQFF	TGTGCCAGCAGCGTTAGCGGAACAAGGGGTGAGCAGTTCTTC
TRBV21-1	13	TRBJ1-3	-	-	CASSMVEVNTIYF	TGTGCCAGCAGCATGGTAGAGGTAAACACCATATATTTT
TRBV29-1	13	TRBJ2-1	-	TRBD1	CSVRTGAASEQFF	TGCAGCGTCCGGACAGGGGCCGCGAGCGAGCAGTTCTTC
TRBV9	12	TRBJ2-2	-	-	CASSNSGGELFF	TGTGCCAGCAGCAACAGTGGTGGGGAGCTGTTTTTT
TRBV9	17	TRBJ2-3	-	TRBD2	CASSQRTSGSLTDTQYF	TGTGCCAGCAGCCAGCGGACTAGCGGGAGTTTAACAGATACGCAGTATTTT
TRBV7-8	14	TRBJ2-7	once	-	CASTPGLRDYEQYF	TGTGCCAGCACCCCGGGATTACGGGACTACGAGCAGTACTTC
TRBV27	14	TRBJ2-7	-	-	CASRSQGPGYEQYF	TGTGCCAGCCGTTCTCAGGGGCCGGGTTACGAGCAGTACTTC
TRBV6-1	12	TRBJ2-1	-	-	CASSTTGGEQFF	TGTGCCAGCAGTACGACAGGTGGCGAGCAGTTCTTC
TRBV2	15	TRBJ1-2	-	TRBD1	CASNPDRGLDYGYTF	TGTGCCAGCAACCCCGACAGGGGGCTAGACTATGGCTACACCTTC
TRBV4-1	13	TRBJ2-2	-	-	CASSQELTGELFF	TGCGCCAGCAGCCAAGAGTTAACCGGGGAGCTGTTTTTT
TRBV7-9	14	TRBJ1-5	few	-	CASSLGGLGQPQHF	TGTGCCAGCAGCTTAGGAGGGTTGGGTCAGCCCCAGCATTTT